This T cell receptor (beta chain) was recorded in a study of Ad26.COV2.S vaccination and SARS-CoV-2 variants. Whole-study findings and limits: Analyses that measured TCR breadth and depth may have underestimated total T cell responses.

Treatment indicated: 15 to 20 received Ad26.COV2.S at low or high dose, single or two shots; 5 received placebo; per-sample allocation not given. Samples were taken on day 63 after the first vaccine or placebo injection. The vaccine delivered Wuhan-strain SARS-CoV-2 spike through an Ad26 vector. The trim removed 4 bases at V and 1 base at J, leaving 3 bases unmatched. The germline gives CDR1 GTSNPN, CDR2 SVGIG (reference sequence). The CDR3 extends over 13 amino acids. Using immunoSEQ multiplex PCR, the repertoire was profiled, and TCRdb retains in-frame clones only, with some absent. Among 350,000 to 450,000 clones listed, 87% were seen once. A word on this clone: Its antigen is unknown.

The origin of this receptor is a person between 18 and 65 years old who received the Ad26.COV2.S COVID-19 vaccine or a placebo. The chain links TRBV30 to TRBJ2-7; 8 positions match TRBD2. This sample comprised peripheral blood, obtained in a trial of Ad26.COV2.S vaccine versus placebo. CDR3 in DNA: TGTGCCTGGACAACTAGCGGTTCCTACGAGCAGTACTTC. This translates into CAWTTSGSYEQYF. Variable domain in full (rest from reference TRBV30 and TRBJ2-7): SQTIHQWPATLVQPVGSPLSLECTVEGTSNPNLYWYRQAAGRGLQLLFYSVGIGQISSEVPQNLSASRPQDRQFILSSKKLLLSDSGFYLCAWTTSGSYEQYFGPGTRLTVT.